This record looks at one T cell receptor (beta chain) sequence and its context. The antigen remains undetermined. Germline lookup yields CDR1 SGDLS and CDR2 YYNGEE. Trimming removed 0 bases from V and 4 bases from J; junction bases left unmatched: 7. This CDR3 region has 15 residues. This entry belongs to a study of beta chain features in type 1 diabetes. Study-level background: Examination of sorted cells across all samples involved 90 million to 120 million cells.

Study-wide points: PCR might favor shorter templates, equally in patients and controls.

Each population that was sorted was more than 95% pure. Expressed TCRB transcripts were sequenced because the isolated RNA had all been reverse transcribed beforehand. The table came from immunoSEQ multiplex PCR; TCRdb's copy has only in-frame clones and leaves some out. The sample holds about half a million clones, 30% seen once. The chain employs TRBV9 and TRBJ2-7; TRBD1 matches at 7 bases. This receptor was obtained from a man younger than 30 in good health. Sequencing input: naive CD4+ T cells from blood. The CDR3 nucleotides are TGTGCCAGCAGCGTAGCGACAGGGAAAACATACGAGCAGTACTTC. Protein: CASSVATGKTYEQYF.